One sample yielded the 17 T cell receptor beta chains listed below, sequenced in a study of T cell responses to AZD1222 COVID-19 vaccine. Assay: immunoSEQ multiplex PCR; the TCRdb copy retains only in-frame clones and omits some. The sample lists about 150,000 clones, around nine tenths occurring once. The source material was peripheral blood, sampled 28 days after the second AZD1222 dose. The receptors stem from an adult who received the AZD1222 COVID-19 vaccine.

The chain is built from TRBV4-2 and TRBJ1-1; D call uncertain. This CDR3 region has 14 residues. Trimming left V 0 bases short and J 7 bases short, with 12 bases between. From germline, CDR1 is LGHNA and CDR2 YNFKEQ. The CDR3 sequence: CASSQEPDIDEAFF. CDR3 bases: TGTGCCAGCAGCCAAGAGCCTGACATTGATGAAGCTTTCTTT.

The V gene is TRBV5-4, the J gene TRBJ1-2, with 7 bases that match TRBD1. Germline V lookup: CDR1 SGHNT, CDR2 YYREEE (reference sequence). This CDR3 has 14 amino acids. V lost 3 bases to trimming and J lost 6 bases; unmatched junction nucleotides: 8. CDR3 nucleotides: TGTGCCAGCAGCTCGGACAGGACCTTGGATGGCTACACCTTC. This encodes CASSSDRTLDGYTF.

In DNA, the CDR3 is TGTGCCAGCAGTCAGGGGGGCGGGGAGCTGTTTTTT. Translated, it gives CASSQGGGELFF. The gene calls are TRBV6-2 or TRBV6-3 and TRBJ2-2; tentatively, D is TRBD1 (7 bases). The germline V and J ends were trimmed by 5 bases and 7 bases, with 8 bases remaining between them. This CDR3 comprises 12 residues. Germline V gives CDR1 MNHEY, CDR2 SVGEGT.

The chain is built from TRBV21-1 and TRBJ2-7; the DNA was not used to check the table's D call, TRBD1. TRBV21-1 is flagged as a pseudogene. The CDR3 length is 18 residues. CDR3 coding DNA: TGTGCCAGCAGCAAAGGCGCGCGCTTGACAGGGGGCGTCTACGAGCAGTACTTC. This encodes CASSKGARLTGGVYEQYF.

The chain recombines TRBV19 with TRBJ1-1, with 8 bases fitting TRBD1. The CDR3 loop spans 12 amino acids. Germline V gene lookup returns CDR1 LNHDA and CDR2 SQIVND (reference sequence). The J segment lost 4 bases and the V segment lost 10 bases, leaving 5 bases of the junction unmatched. The CDR3 DNA sequence: TGTGCCATCCAGGGGGCGAGCACTGAAGCTTTCTTT. Encoded protein: CAIQGASTEAFF.

The gene calls are TRBV14 and TRBJ2-5; 13 nucleotides line up with TRBD2. This CDR3 has 15 residues. Losses at the gene ends were 3 bases for V and 8 bases for J; bases not matched to a gene: 6. Per the germline V gene, CDR1 is SGHDN and CDR2 is FVKESK. The CDR3 loop reads CASSQDGLAGATQYF. The CDR3 region has the DNA TGTGCCAGCAGCCAGGACGGACTAGCGGGAGCCACCCAGTACTTC. The complete variable domain, with remaining parts taken from reference TRBV14 and TRBJ2-5, reads EAGVTQFPSHSVIEKGQTVTLRCDPISGHDNLYWYRRVMGKEIKFLLHFVKESKQDESGMPNNRFLAERTGGTYSTLKVQPAELEDSGVYFCASSQDGLAGATQYFGPGTRLLVL.

The rearrangement links TRBV18 to TRBJ2-1; 13 bases agree with TRBD2. CDR3 length: 15 residues. CDR1 and CDR2 (germline): KGHSH, LQKENI. J was trimmed by 5 bases and V by 5 bases; bases with no gene match: 3. This chain's CDR3 is CASSATSGRDNEQFF. DNA of the CDR3: TGTGCCAGCTCAGCCACTAGCGGGAGGGACAATGAGCAGTTCTTC.

The V call is TRBV19, the J call TRBJ1-1, with 7 bases lining up with TRBD1. The CDR3 totals 14 residues. Germline V CDR1 and CDR2: LNHDA, SQIVND (reference sequence). J gave up 1 base and V 4 bases, and 3 bases lay outside the gene matches. The CDR3, as DNA: TGTGCCAGTAGTAAGACAGGGACGAACACTGAAGCTTTCTTT. This sequence encodes CASSKTGTNTEAFF. The variable domain in full, with the rest retrieved from reference TRBV19 and TRBJ1-1, is DGGITQSPKYLFRKEGQNVTLSCEQNLNHDAMYWYRQDPGQGLRLIYYSQIVNDFQKGDIAEGYSVSREKKESFPLTVTSAQKNPTAFYLCASSKTGTNTEAFFGQGTRLTVV.

The chain combines TRBV10-1 with TRBJ2-1; D call uncertain. Germline V gives CDR1 WNHNN, CDR2 SYGVQD (reference sequence). V lost 4 bases, J lost 4 bases, and 17 bases lay in between. There are 16 residues in the CDR3. DNA of the CDR3: TGCGCCAGCAGTGGTTTAGGCATTCCGGATTACAATGAGCAGTTCTTC. Translation gives CASSGLGIPDYNEQFF.

The chain recombines TRBV19 with TRBJ1-3, with no clear D. CDR3 length: 13 residues. V lost 3 bases and J lost 0, with 3 bases in between. Germline-derived CDR1 and CDR2 are LNHDA and SQIVND (reference sequence). Here the CDR3 DNA reads TGTGCCAGTAGTATGATCTCTGGAAACACCATATATTTT. Translating it yields CASSMISGNTIYF. Looking up the rest from reference TRBV19 and TRBJ1-3 gives the full variable domain: DGGITQSPKYLFRKEGQNVTLSCEQNLNHDAMYWYRQDPGQGLRLIYYSQIVNDFQKGDIAEGYSVSREKKESFPLTVTSAQKNPTAFYLCASSMISGNTIYFGEGSWLTVV.

The rearrangement uses TRBV11-2 and TRBJ1-1; no reliable D call. CDR3 size: 13 residues. Germline CDR1 reads SGHAT; CDR2 reads FQNNGV. Deletions cut 5 bases from V and 0 bases from J, with 7 bases between. CDR3 coding DNA: TGTGCCAGCAGCCCCCGACTGAACACTGAAGCTTTCTTT. Encoded protein: CASSPRLNTEAFF.

The gene calls are TRBV12-3 or TRBV12-4 and TRBJ1-2, with D perhaps matching TRBD1 (5 bases). This CDR3 contains 13 residues. The V gene lost 5 bases and the J gene lost 3 bases, with 10 bases spanning the gap. The chain's CDR3 is CASSSDSDYGYTF. The CDR3 DNA follows: TGTGCCAGCAGTAGCGACAGCGACTATGGCTACACCTTC.

V gene TRBV27 combines with J gene TRBJ2-7, with 7 bases that match TRBD1. This CDR3 has 14 amino acids. Germline V gene data show CDR1 as MNHEY and CDR2 as SMNVEV (reference sequence). The V segment lost 4 bases and the J segment 9 bases; nucleotides outside the gene matches: 12. CDR3 DNA sequence: TGTGCCAGCAGTTCCCGGACAGGAGCCCCGGTGCAGTACTTC. It yields the protein CASSSRTGAPVQYF.

The chain employs TRBV29-1 and TRBJ1-1; D call uncertain. The ends were cut back, 3 bases at V and 1 base at J, with 12 bases in the middle. Germline V gene data show CDR1 as SQVTM and CDR2 as ANQGSEA. This CDR3 has 14 amino acids. The CDR3 nucleotides are TGCAGCGTTGATGGGAGGGTGGGGAACACTGAAGCTTTCTTT. Protein sequence: CSVDGRVGNTEAFF.

V is TRBV7-9 and J is TRBJ2-3; a possible D gene is TRBD2 (6 bases). V was shortened by 1 base and J by 3 bases, with 8 bases between the two germline ends. Germline CDR1 and CDR2: SEHNR and FQNEAQ (reference sequence). The CDR3 totals 14 residues. The CDR3 sequence is CASSLERETDTQYF. The CDR3 bases are TGTGCCAGCAGCTTAGAACGGGAGACAGATACGCAGTATTTT.

V and J are TRBV7-9 and TRBJ2-1; D gene unclear. This CDR3 comprises 15 residues. Between the trimmed V and J ends, which lost 2 bases and 4 bases, there was a span of 12 bases. Germline V gives CDR1 SEHNR, CDR2 FQNEAQ (reference sequence). CDR3 region: CASSLTDGSYNEQFF. CDR3 coding DNA: TGTGCCAGCAGCTTAACAGACGGATCATACAATGAGCAGTTCTTC. Complete variable domain (other parts from reference TRBV7-9 and TRBJ2-1): DTGVSQNPRHKITKRGQNVTFRCDPISEHNRLYWYRQTLGQGPEFLTYFQNEAQLEKSRLLSDRFSAERPKGSFSTLEIQRTEQGDSAMYLCASSLTDGSYNEQFFGPGTRLTVL.

This chain links TRBV11-2 with TRBJ2-3, with 12 bases aligning to TRBD2. The V gene's germline CDR1 is SGHAT and CDR2 FQNNGV. V was clipped by 5 bases and J by 5 bases; unmatched bases: 8. CDR3 length: 16 residues. The CDR3, as DNA: TGTGCCAGCAGCCCTCTAGCGGGAGGGCCCGGAGATACGCAGTATTTT. Amino acids: CASSPLAGGPGDTQYF.